One sample yielded the 31 T cell receptor beta chains listed below, sequenced in a study of shared clonotypes between healthy human individuals. The table came from immunoSEQ multiplex PCR; TCRdb's copy has only in-frame clones and leaves some out. The sample contains some 2,000,000 clones, roughly 95% of which appear only once. The source material was naive CD4+ T cells sorted from blood. Subset defined: CD45RA+ positively selected. Source of these receptors: a man younger than 35 in good health.

The chain has TRBV6-5 and TRBJ2-3; 13 bases match TRBD2. The germline V gene has CDR1 MNHEY and CDR2 SVGAGI. CDR3 length: 15 residues. Trimming at V came to 6 bases and at J to 5 bases, leaving 5 bases not matched to a gene. CDR3 residues: CASRLAGGPLDTQYF. DNA for the CDR3: TGTGCCAGCAGACTAGCGGGGGGGCCTTTAGATACGCAGTATTTT.

This chain joins TRBV5-4 and TRBJ2-1; 9 bases agree with TRBD2. The CDR3 is 15 residues long. The V gene end was trimmed by 0 bases and the J gene end by 6 bases; junction bases not matched to a gene: 4. CDR1 and CDR2 from the germline V gene are SGHNT and YYREEE (reference sequence). This chain's CDR3 is CASSLGLAGFNEQFF. CDR3 coding DNA: TGTGCCAGCAGCTTGGGCCTAGCGGGATTCAATGAGCAGTTCTTC.

The chain uses TRBV5-1 and TRBJ2-3; D may be TRBD1 (6 bases). Germline lookup yields CDR1 SGHRS and CDR2 YFSETQ. V was clipped by 5 bases and J by 4 bases, with 29 bases between them. This CDR3 spans 19 amino acids. The CDR3 bases are TGCGCCAGCAGACGAAGAGGGGGTGGTACCCGATCGCCCGCAGATACGCAGTATTTT. Amino acid sequence: CASRRRGGGTRSPADTQYF.

The CDR3 loop is CASTPQYVSPYEQYF. The CDR3 DNA reads as TGTGCCAGCACCCCGCAGTACGTGAGTCCCTACGAGCAGTACTTC. The chain employs TRBV2 and TRBJ2-7; D ambiguous. Germline V CDR1 and CDR2: SNHLY, FYNNEI. Trimming cost V 7 bases and J 2 bases, with 18 bases left between them. The CDR3 is 15 amino acids.

This chain uses TRBV4-3 with TRBJ2-1, with D uncertain. In germline, CDR1 is LGHNA, CDR2 YSLEER. CDR3 size: 15 residues. V lost 0 bases and J 7 bases, leaving 13 bases between the germline ends. CDR3 sequence reads: CASSQERLVRNEQFF. For the CDR3, the DNA is TGCGCCAGCAGCCAAGAACGTCTAGTCCGTAATGAGCAGTTCTTC.

The rearrangement links TRBV5-5 to TRBJ2-2; D not certain. V was cut by 0 bases and J by 4 bases, with 7 bases left in between. This CDR3 has 14 amino acids. Germline lookup yields CDR1 SGHKS and CDR2 YYEKEE (reference sequence). The CDR3 nucleotides read TGTGCCAGCAGCTTGGTCGTCCGCACCGGGGAGCTGTTTTTT. It translates to CASSLVVRTGELFF.

V and J are TRBV30 and TRBJ2-7; D is perhaps TRBD2 (5 bases). This CDR3 is built from 11 residues. Between the trimmed V and J ends, which lost 5 bases and 6 bases, there was a span of 11 bases. The germline V gene encodes CDR1 GTSNPN and CDR2 SVGIG (reference sequence). CDR3 bases: TGTGCCTGGGACCGGGATTCCGAGCAGTACTTC. Translated, it gives CAWDRDSEQYF.

This chain uses TRBV11-2 with TRBJ2-7; the D is unclear. Germline-derived CDR1 and CDR2 are SGHAT and FQNNGV. The CDR3 has 13 amino acids. V was pared by 2 bases and J by 3 bases, with 8 bases between. The CDR3 is CASSLHQRYEQYF. The CDR3, as DNA: TGTGCCAGCAGCTTACACCAACGCTACGAGCAGTACTTC.

On this clone itself: This sample also contains other DNA sequences that code for the same CDR3. The V and J genes are TRBV6-6 and TRBJ1-5; D unclear. Germline V gives CDR1 MNHNY, CDR2 SVGAGI (reference sequence). V lost 7 bases to trimming and J lost 2 bases, with 12 bases between them. The CDR3 is 14 residues long. CDR3 region: CASTPGVGNQPQHF. CDR3 sequence (DNA): TGTGCCAGCACCCCTGGGGTAGGCAATCAGCCCCAGCATTTT.

In this sample, this clone turned up a few times. The chain carries TRBV25-1 and TRBJ1-6, with D maybe TRBD1 (6 bases). Germline CDR1 is MGHDK and CDR2 is SYGVNS. The CDR3 runs to 12 residues. V shed 5 bases and J shed 15 bases, with 14 bases lying between them. Written as DNA, the CDR3 is TGTGCCAGCAGTCCCCAGGGGTACGGCCTCCACTTT. Protein sequence: CASSPQGYGLHF.

This clone was detected only once. The V gene is TRBV4-1, the J gene TRBJ1-5, with a tentative D call TRBD1 (6 bases). V lost 6 bases, J lost 6 bases, and 15 bases lay in between. The CDR3 covers 14 residues. Germline assignment: CDR1 MGHRA and CDR2 YSYEKL. The CDR3 region is CASRDSLGGQPQHF. As DNA, the CDR3 is TGCGCCAGCAGGGACAGCCTCGGGGGTCAGCCCCAGCATTTT.

The chain joins TRBV10-1 to TRBJ2-5; D gene uncertain. Germline CDR1 WNHNN, CDR2 SYGVQD (reference sequence). The CDR3 consists of 14 residues. V was clipped by 3 bases and J by 5 bases, with 13 bases between them. The CDR3 DNA sequence: TGCGCCAGCAGTGATTTGGGGATGGGTGAGACCCAGTACTTC. It encodes CASSDLGMGETQYF.

A single count supports this clone. This chain joins TRBV30 and TRBJ1-6; no reliable D call. The germline gives CDR1 GTSNPN, CDR2 SVGIG (reference sequence). V was shortened by 3 bases and J by 7 bases, with 7 bases between the two germline ends. The CDR3 has 12 residues. The CDR3 DNA is TGTGCCTGGAGCCAGCAGAATTCACCCCTCCACTTT. It yields the protein CAWSQQNSPLHF.

This rearrangement joins TRBV2 to TRBJ1-4; possibly TRBD1 for D (6 bases). Looked up from germline, CDR1 is SNHLY and CDR2 is FYNNEI. V was pared by 6 bases and J by 12 bases, with 20 bases between. This CDR3 region has 14 residues. In DNA form, the CDR3 reads TGTGCCAGCAGGTTCCGACAGGCACTCAAGGAACTGTTTTTT. This sequence encodes CASRFRQALKELFF.

The rearrangement links TRBV9 to TRBJ2-7; D is unclear. Germline assignment: CDR1 SGDLS and CDR2 YYNGEE. The germline V and J ends were trimmed by 3 bases and 3 bases, with 10 bases remaining between them. There are 13 residues in the CDR3. CDR3 region: CASSGLNGYEQYF. The CDR3 region has the DNA TGTGCCAGCAGCGGATTAAACGGCTACGAGCAGTACTTC.

This clone was detected once. The chain combines TRBV28 with TRBJ2-7; the D gene is possibly TRBD1 (6 bases). CDR3 length: 15 amino acids. V was trimmed by 6 bases and J by 0 bases, leaving 15 bases between them. From germline, CDR1 is MDHEN and CDR2 SYDVKM. The CDR3 DNA is TGTGCCAGCAGCCTCGACAGGAAGAGCTCCTACGAGCAGTACTTC. It yields the protein CASSLDRKSSYEQYF. Supplemented by reference TRBV28 and TRBJ2-7, the full variable domain reads DVKVTQSSRYLVKRTGEKVFLECVQDMDHENMFWYRQDPGLGLRLIYFSYDVKMKEKGDIPEGYSVSREKKERFSLILESASTNQTSMYLCASSLDRKSSYEQYFGPGTRLTVT.

This chain connects TRBV7-6 to TRBJ2-1; TRBD2 is a possible D gene (5 bases). Per germline, CDR1 SGHVS and CDR2 FNYEAQ. CDR3 size: 15 residues. Trimming left V 0 bases short and J 0 bases short, with 6 bases between. The DNA for the CDR3 is TGTGCCAGCAGCTTAGCGACTATCTCCTACAATGAGCAGTTCTTC. Translation: CASSLATISYNEQFF.

The chain employs TRBV7-9 and TRBJ1-5; D may be TRBD1 (6 bases). Between the trimmed V and J ends, which lost 0 bases and 5 bases, there was a span of 11 bases. The CDR3 consists of 15 residues. Germline CDR1 and CDR2: SEHNR and FQNEAQ (reference sequence). CDR3 protein: CASSLAQGGHQPQHF. CDR3 nucleotide sequence: TGTGCCAGCAGCTTAGCCCAAGGGGGTCATCAGCCCCAGCATTTT.

The rearrangement joins TRBV27 to TRBJ2-3; a weak D match, TRBD2 (5 bases). The CDR3 contains 17 residues. Per germline, CDR1 MNHEY and CDR2 SMNVEV (reference sequence). V was clipped by 5 bases and J by 6 bases, with 24 bases between them. The CDR3 region has the DNA TGTGCCAGCAGTGCTCAAGGACTGGCCAAAGGACGGGATACGCAGTATTTT. This translates into CASSAQGLAKGRDTQYF.

CDR3 coding DNA: TGTGCCAGTAGTATGCGACAGGGCCTCTCCTACGAGCAGTACTTC. This codes for CASSMRQGLSYEQYF. The V call is TRBV19, the J call TRBJ2-7; 7 bases are a match to TRBD1. The CDR3 runs to 15 residues. Germline CDR1 is LNHDA and CDR2 is SQIVND (reference sequence). Losses at the gene ends were 3 bases for V and 0 bases for J; bases not matched to a gene: 5.

The rearrangement uses TRBV4-1 and TRBJ1-2, with 9 bases identical to TRBD1. CDR1 is MGHRA and CDR2 is YSYEKL in the germline V gene. The CDR3 contains 16 residues. V shed 4 bases, J shed 10 bases, and the junction held 16 bases outside the gene matches. The CDR3 coding sequence is TGCGCCAGCAGCCCTCGGACAGGGGCGAATTTAATTGTCTACACCTTC. This translates into CASSPRTGANLIVYTF.

In the case of this clone: Other DNA sequences in this sample translate to the same CDR3. The rearrangement joins TRBV5-4 to TRBJ2-5; D uncertain. The ends were cut back, 0 bases at V and 0 bases at J, with 9 bases in the middle. Germline values: CDR1 SGHNT, CDR2 YYREEE (reference sequence). The CDR3 totals 15 residues. This chain's CDR3 is CASSLDGRYQETQYF. The CDR3 nucleotides are TGTGCCAGCAGCTTGGACGGCAGATACCAAGAGACCCAGTACTTC.

J is TRBJ1-4 and V is TRBV6-5; tentative D call: TRBD1 (5 bases). V lost 4 bases to trimming and J lost 7 bases, with 13 bases between them. The CDR3 sequence is 14 residues long. CDR1 is MNHEY and CDR2 is SVGAGI in the germline V gene. The CDR3 region is CASSSGAVGEKLFF. CDR3 sequence (DNA): TGTGCCAGCAGTTCCGGGGCCGTGGGTGAAAAACTGTTTTTT.

The rearrangement links TRBV18 to TRBJ2-7; 8 bases agree with TRBD2. The ends lost 0 bases at V and 2 bases at J; junction bases unmatched: 3. Germline V gene sequence: CDR1 KGHSH, CDR2 LQKENI. The CDR3 runs to 15 residues. CDR3 DNA: TGTGCCAGCTCACCACCGAGCGGGAGACCCTACGAGCAGTACTTC. This codes for CASSPPSGRPYEQYF.

The V gene is TRBV5-4, the J gene TRBJ2-7, with 10 bases identical to TRBD2. Germline CDR1 SGHNT, CDR2 YYREEE (reference sequence). This CDR3 comprises 14 residues. V lost 4 bases to trimming and J lost 6 bases; unmatched junction nucleotides: 7. The CDR3 is CASSITGTSAEQYF. CDR3 bases: TGTGCCAGCAGCATCACCGGGACTAGCGCCGAGCAGTACTTC.

The chain links TRBV7-9 to TRBJ1-4; D possibly corresponds to TRBD1 (6 bases). Trimming took off 8 bases at V and 0 bases at J, with 13 bases between the two ends. Per the germline V gene, CDR1 is SEHNR and CDR2 is FQNEAQ (reference sequence). This CDR3 has 15 residues. The CDR3 nucleotides are TGTGCCAGCTCCCCCAGGGGAGCAACTAATGAAAAACTGTTTTTT. Translated: CASSPRGATNEKLFF.

This clone was found a few times. Other DNA sequences in this sample translate to the same CDR3. This chain links TRBV5-1 with TRBJ1-2; no reliable D call. CDR1 SGHRS and CDR2 YFSETQ come from the germline V gene. Trimming cost V 0 bases and J 8 bases, with 8 bases left between them. The CDR3 runs 12 residues. This CDR3 reads CASSLVSEGYTF. DNA for the CDR3: TGCGCCAGCAGCTTGGTGTCAGAGGGCTACACCTTC.

V gene TRBV28 combines with J gene TRBJ1-1; 8 nucleotides line up with TRBD1. This CDR3 contains 13 residues. The germline V gene encodes CDR1 MDHEN and CDR2 SYDVKM. V shed 11 bases and J 1 base; nucleotides not matched to a gene: 6. DNA for the CDR3: TGTGCCCTTAGACAGGGGTCGAACACTGAAGCTTTCTTT. This encodes CALRQGSNTEAFF.

The chain combines TRBV2 with TRBJ2-7; D uncertain. This CDR3 is 14 amino acids long. Trimming cost V 1 base and J 0 bases, with 7 bases left between them. CDR1 and CDR2 (germline): SNHLY, FYNNEI. The CDR3 bases are TGTGCCAGCAGTGAAGGAATCCTCTCCTACGAGCAGTACTTC. This sequence encodes CASSEGILSYEQYF.

Remarks on this clone: The identical CDR3 is also encoded by other nucleotide sequences in the sample. V usage is TRBV4-1 and J usage is TRBJ1-2; tentatively, D is TRBD1 (6 bases). The V end lost 1 base, the J end lost 5 bases, and 11 bases lay between the germline ends. CDR3 length: 14 residues. Germline values: CDR1 MGHRA, CDR2 YSYEKL. The DNA for the CDR3 is TGCGCCAGCAGCCAAGCCCTAGGGGGGTATGGCTACACCTTC. Its translation is CASSQALGGYGYTF.

The chain uses TRBV25-1 and TRBJ2-1, with 8 nucleotides matching TRBD2. Germline V gene lookup returns CDR1 MGHDK and CDR2 SYGVNS. Trimming took 2 bases from V and 0 from J; bases not matched to a gene: 9. CDR3 length equals 18 residues. The CDR3 DNA sequence: TGTGCCAGCAGTGAAACGTCGGGGGGGAAAAGCTCCTACAATGAGCAGTTCTTC. Amino acid sequence: CASSETSGGKSSYNEQFF.